This T cell receptor (beta chain) derives from a study of blood T cell repertoires in COVID-19. Whole-study context: The cDNA or gDNA used as material had been derived from T cells, B-cell-depleted T cells, or PBMCs.

Authors' methods: From reference gene primer amplification, estimates of nucleated cell counts were derived. The method was immunoSEQ multiplex PCR; TCRdb's version includes in-frame clones alone and lacks a portion of them. D and trimming come from the DNA, and the V and J calls and clone size come from that table. The sample includes roughly 300,000 clones, 85% of them seen just once. V was clipped by 4 bases and J by 2 bases, with 13 bases between them. The CDR3 has 14 residues. Germline V gene lookup returns CDR1 SGDLS and CDR2 YYNGEE. The TCR comes from a human donor in a cohort sampled during active COVID-19. This rearrangement joins TRBV9 to TRBJ2-7; D not resolved. Sequencing input: peripheral blood. The CDR3 protein is CASSPQTQAYEQYF. The CDR3 DNA is TGTGCCAGCAGCCCCCAAACGCAGGCCTACGAGCAGTACTTC. The whole variable domain, filled in from reference TRBV9 and TRBJ2-7, reads DSGVTQTPKHLITATGQRVTLRCSPRSGDLSVYWYQQSLDQGLQFLIQYYNGEERAKGNILERFSAQQFPDLHSELNLSSLELGDSALYFCASSPQTQAYEQYFGPGTRLTVT.